There are many counts of the clone carrying this T cell receptor beta chain. The entry originates in a study of T cells in Graves' hyperthyroidism and ophthalmopathy. Amplification targeted TCR beta CDR3 regions from RNA transcripts. TCR CDR3 regions were first amplified by RT-PCR with HTBI primers. TCRdb recomputed calls from the multiplex PCR reads with MiXCR, one row per CDR3 protein. The sample includes around 300,000 distinct CDR3 sequences, about 16% of them seen just once. Germline V CDR1 and CDR2: SQVTM, ANQGSEA. The CDR3 totals 15 residues. V was pared by 7 bases and J by 2 bases, with 10 bases of the junction left unmatched.

This sequence originates from a woman aged 45-65 years with Graves' hyperthyroidism that later progressed to Graves' ophthalmopathy. Material: blood. This chain links TRBV29-1 with TRBJ1-4, with TRBD1 matching 7 bases. The CDR3, as DNA: TGCAGCGCTCCACAGGGGATCGGGACTAATGAAAAACTGTTTTTT. As protein: CSAPQGIGTNEKLFF.